This note documents a single TCR beta chain sequence. Antigen unknown. This record belongs to a study of CD8 T cells in Susac syndrome. Study details: Of the sequenced Susac syndrome patients, about six had active disease and roughly eight were in remission. When blood was collected, patients with Susac syndrome were therapy-naive, were taking corticosteroids, or were receiving intravenous immunoglobulin alone.

The V end lost 1 base, the J end lost 4 bases, and 13 bases lay between the germline ends. The CDR3 covers 14 residues. Per the germline V gene, CDR1 is DFQATT and CDR2 is SNEGSKA (reference sequence). General study results and limits: The study's TCR sequencing and HLA analysis covered a relatively small number of individuals, and the study acknowledged this.

Random hexamers were used to reverse transcribe an amount of 0.5 to 1 ug RNA. TCRdb fed the immunoSEQ multiplex PCR reads into MiXCR, producing one record per CDR3 protein. The sample yields 130,000 to 150,000 distinct CDR3 sequences, nearly 97% seen once. This sequence was found in a human donor with Susac syndrome. The chain joins TRBV20-1 to TRBJ1-1; D gene uncertain. What was sequenced was CD4+ T cells from PBMCs. The CDR3 DNA reads TGCAGTGCTAGAGGAAGGGCAGGACCCACTGAAGCTTTCTTT. This gives the protein CSARGRAGPTEAFF.